These 29 T cell receptor beta chains share one sample of origin, sequenced in a study of response to subunit inactivated influenza vaccine. Via MiXCR, TCRdb re-called the RT-PCR reads, giving one row per CDR3 protein. This sample has approximately 520,000 distinct CDR3 sequences, with approximately 16% found just once. The starting material was CD4+ T cells sorted from PBMCs, obtained around 2 years after vaccination. The receptors stem from a man aged 50 to 69 who received an inactivated influenza vaccine.

This clonotype was detected a few times. The chain is built from TRBV28 and TRBJ2-7, with 10 bases that match TRBD1. Germline CDR1 and CDR2: MDHEN and SYDVKM. This CDR3 is built from 13 residues. The V gene end was trimmed by 6 bases and the J gene end by 2 bases; junction bases not matched to a gene: 1. CDR3 coding DNA: TGTGCCAGCAGGGACAGGGGGACCTACGAGCAGTACTTC. Its protein is CASRDRGTYEQYF.

This clonotype was seen a single time. Since a much larger clone is just one base distant, this may be a read error. The conserved phenylalanine or tryptophan is not found at the CDR3 terminus, so this likely reflects a read error. This chain connects TRBV4-3 to TRBJ2-1; no firm D call. The CDR3 has 13 residues. Trimming stripped 1 base from V and 7 bases from J, with 8 bases between. Germline loops: CDR1 LGHNA, CDR2 YSLEER. CDR3 amino acids: CASSQGVGNEQFV. The CDR3 nucleotides read TGCGCCAGCAGCCAAGGCGTCGGGAATGAGCAGTTCGTC.

This clonotype was recorded many times. The genes are TRBV18 and TRBJ2-1, with 8 bases lining up with TRBD2. The trim removed 4 bases at V and 9 bases at J, leaving 14 bases unmatched. The CDR3 totals 16 residues. Germline CDR1 reads KGHSH; CDR2 reads LQKENI. CDR3 nucleotide sequence: TGTGCCAGCTCACTTCCTCTTTCGGGGGGGTCTGGTGAGCAGTTCTTC. Translating gives CASSLPLSGGSGEQFF.

V is TRBV29-1 and J is TRBJ1-2; D is ambiguous. CDR1 and CDR2 (germline): SQVTM, ANQGSEA. Trimming pared 4 bases from V and 8 bases from J, leaving 17 bases between. The CDR3 runs to 13 residues. In DNA form, the CDR3 reads TGCAGCGTTGCCTACAAGCTTATCGACGGCTACACCTTC. This encodes CSVAYKLIDGYTF.

This rearrangement joins TRBV20-1 to TRBJ1-1; D is uncertain. Germline CDR1 is DFQATT and CDR2 is SNEGSKA (reference sequence). This CDR3 contains 13 residues. The CDR3, as DNA: TGCAGGCCCATCGGAGGGATTGTCACTGAAGCTTTCTTT. Translation: CRPIGGIVTEAFF.

In its sample, this clonotype was seen a few times. The chain is built from TRBV10-1 and TRBJ2-1; D might be TRBD1 or TRBD2, each matching 7 bases. CDR1 is WNHNN, CDR2 SYGVQD, per germline (reference sequence). CDR3 size: 14 residues. Trimming stripped 4 bases from V and 9 bases from J, with 16 bases between. CDR3: CASSVAGPGGEQFF. CDR3 nucleotides: TGCGCCAGCAGTGTAGCGGGCCCAGGGGGTGAGCAGTTCTTC.

This clonotype was seen just once. V and J are TRBV20-1 and TRBJ1-2; no firm D call. V lost 3 bases and J 1 base, leaving 9 bases between the germline ends. Germline CDR1 is DFQATT and CDR2 is SNEGSKA (reference sequence). This CDR3 has 13 residues. CDR3 DNA: TGCAGTGCTAGCACGACAAGTAACTATGGCTACACCTTC. This encodes CSASTTSNYGYTF.

This clonotype was recorded many times. The chain employs TRBV20-1 and TRBJ2-7; 13 positions agree with TRBD2. CDR3 length: 14 amino acids. The V and J ends lost 4 bases and 4 bases, in that order; junction bases with no gene match: 4. Per the germline V gene, CDR1 is DFQATT and CDR2 is SNEGSKA (reference sequence). The CDR3 bases are TGCAGTGCTACCCAGACTAGCGGGAGGTACGAGCAGTACTTC. Translating it yields CSATQTSGRYEQYF.

In its sample, this clonotype was seen a few times. The chain combines TRBV28 with TRBJ1-5, with a tentative D call TRBD1 (5 bases). Trimming took 1 base from V and 4 from J, leaving 8 bases between them. Germline CDR1 MDHEN, CDR2 SYDVKM. This CDR3 has 14 amino acids. The CDR3 region has the DNA TGTGCCAGCAGTTTATTTGGGGCTAATCAGCCCCAGCATTTT. It encodes CASSLFGANQPQHF.

The chain uses TRBV6-6 and TRBJ2-2; D is tentatively TRBD1 or TRBD2 (6 bases each). V was clipped by 0 bases and J by 13 bases, with 9 bases between them. From germline, CDR1 is MNHNY and CDR2 SVGAGI (reference sequence). The CDR3 runs to 12 residues. CDR3 bases: TGTGCCAGCAGTTACTCCCGGGGGCGGCTGTTTTTT. Translation gives CASSYSRGRLFF.

The chain links TRBV20-1 to TRBJ1-5; the D gene is possibly TRBD1 (5 bases). Deletions cut 6 bases from V and 6 bases from J, with 15 bases between. Germline CDR1 DFQATT, CDR2 SNEGSKA (reference sequence). The CDR3 is made up of 13 amino acids. The CDR3 bases are TGCAGTGCCAAGCTCGGGGGGAGTCAGCCCCAGCATTTT. Amino acids: CSAKLGGSQPQHF.

This chain links TRBV12-5 with TRBJ2-7; no reliable D call. Germline CDR1 and CDR2: LGHNT and FRNRAP. This CDR3 has 12 amino acids. V lost 1 base and J 5 bases, leaving 6 bases between the germline ends. CDR3 residues: CASGLDGNEQYF. DNA for the CDR3: TGTGCTAGTGGTTTGGATGGTAACGAGCAGTACTTC.

The CDR3 protein is CSVDREGAVYEQYF. The DNA for the CDR3 is TGCAGCGTTGATCGAGAGGGGGCGGTCTACGAGCAGTACTTC. The chain recombines TRBV29-1 with TRBJ2-7, with TRBD1 identical over 7 bases. Germline-derived CDR1 and CDR2 are SQVTM and ANQGSEA. The CDR3 is 14 residues long. V was pared by 3 bases and J by 3 bases, with 8 bases of the junction left unmatched.

The V and J genes are TRBV9 and TRBJ1-3; D is unresolved. Trimming pared 0 bases from V and 7 bases from J, leaving 11 bases between. Germline V CDR1 and CDR2: SGDLS, YYNGEE. This CDR3 is built from 14 residues. The CDR3 loop is CASSVEASVNTIYF. The CDR3 DNA reads TGTGCCAGCAGCGTAGAGGCGTCGGTCAACACCATATATTTT. Drawing the rest from reference TRBV9 and TRBJ1-3, the complete variable domain is DSGVTQTPKHLITATGQRVTLRCSPRSGDLSVYWYQQSLDQGLQFLIQYYNGEERAKGNILERFSAQQFPDLHSELNLSSLELGDSALYFCASSVEASVNTIYFGEGSWLTVV.

CDR3 bases: TGTGCCAGCAGTGACGGAGTGCTCTCTGGCTACACCTTC. The encoded protein is CASSDGVLSGYTF. This chain connects TRBV2 to TRBJ1-2; D is ambiguous. The CDR3 sequence is 13 residues long. The germline gives CDR1 SNHLY, CDR2 FYNNEI. V was pared by 3 bases and J by 7 bases, with 12 bases between.

In its sample, this clonotype was seen a few times. This chain links TRBV6-6 with TRBJ2-1; D remains ambiguous. The CDR3 length is 12 residues. The ends were cut back, 2 bases at V and 4 bases at J, with 3 bases in the middle. CDR1 and CDR2 from the germline V gene are MNHNY and SVGAGI (reference sequence). CDR3: CASSYPYNEQFF. CDR3 nucleotide sequence: TGTGCCAGCAGTTACCCTTACAATGAGCAGTTCTTC.

The chain joins TRBV5-1 to TRBJ1-1; D gene uncertain. The length of the CDR3 is 14 residues. V lost 2 bases, J lost 3 bases, and 11 bases lay in between. In germline, CDR1 is SGHRS, CDR2 YFSETQ. The CDR3 here is CASSLGQQYTEAFF. The CDR3 nucleotides are TGCGCCAGCAGCTTAGGTCAGCAGTACACTGAAGCTTTCTTT.

The chain recombines TRBV7-6 with TRBJ1-4, with TRBD1 identical over 8 bases. V dropped 2 bases and J dropped 4; count of bases not matched to a gene: 3. The CDR3 extends over 15 amino acids. Germline V gene lookup returns CDR1 SGHVS and CDR2 FNYEAQ. The CDR3 DNA sequence: TGTGCCAGCAGCTTAATGACAGGGGTTAATGAAAAACTGTTTTTT. The encoded protein is CASSLMTGVNEKLFF.

This clonotype was observed many times. This chain uses TRBV29-1 with TRBJ2-7, with D possibly matching TRBD1 (6 bases). Germline CDR1 is SQVTM and CDR2 is ANQGSEA. The V end lost 7 bases, the J end lost 2 bases, and 12 bases lay between the germline ends. This CDR3 has 12 amino acids. The CDR3 DNA is TGCAGCGCTCAGGGGTTTACCTACGAGCAGTACTTC. This gives the protein CSAQGFTYEQYF.

This clonotype turned up a few times. This chain uses TRBV29-1 with TRBJ2-1; weak D call: TRBD1 (5 bases). CDR3 size: 12 residues. Germline V gene lookup returns CDR1 SQVTM and CDR2 ANQGSEA. Trimming pared 8 bases from V and 4 bases from J, leaving 12 bases between. CDR3: CSSKGLYNEQFF. CDR3 DNA sequence: TGCAGCTCGAAGGGGCTTTACAATGAGCAGTTCTTC.

This clonotype has a handful of counts. The V and J genes are TRBV4-1 and TRBJ1-2; no clear D gene. Germline loops: CDR1 MGHRA, CDR2 YSYEKL. The CDR3 is 16 residues long. Trimming removed 0 bases at V and 2 bases at J, with 13 bases between. The CDR3 DNA reads as TGCGCCAGCAGCCAAGATCCAGTGACGGGAAACTATGGCTACACCTTC. It is translated as CASSQDPVTGNYGYTF.

The sample holds a few counts of this clonotype. The chain employs TRBV4-2 and TRBJ2-1; perhaps TRBD1 as D (5 bases). CDR1 is LGHNA, CDR2 YNFKEQ, per germline. The V end lost 0 bases, the J end lost 3 bases, and 9 bases lay between the germline ends. The CDR3 has 15 amino acids. The DNA of the CDR3 is TGTGCCAGCAGCCAAGAATGGCAGGGCTACAATGAGCAGTTCTTC. Its translation is CASSQEWQGYNEQFF.

The V call is TRBV2, the J call TRBJ1-5; D not certain. This CDR3 has 14 residues. With 3 bases removed from V and 3 bases from J, the gap between germline ends came to 9 bases. CDR1 is SNHLY and CDR2 is FYNNEI in the germline V gene. CDR3 loop: CASSDRGVNQPQHF. CDR3 DNA sequence: TGTGCCAGCAGTGATCGAGGCGTCAATCAGCCCCAGCATTTT.

This clonotype has more than one count but fewer than ten. This chain connects TRBV18 to TRBJ1-1; D is uncertain. V was cut by 1 base and J by 4 bases, with 7 bases left in between. The CDR3 covers 13 residues. The germline CDR1 and CDR2 sequences are KGHSH and LQKENI. CDR3 coding DNA: TGTGCCAGCTCACCACAGGGAAGCACTGAAGCTTTCTTT. It translates to CASSPQGSTEAFF. Looking up the rest from reference TRBV18 and TRBJ1-1 gives the full variable domain: NAGVMQNPRHLVRRRGQEARLRCSPMKGHSHVYWYRQLPEEGLKFMVYLQKENIIDESGMPKERFSAEFPKEGPSILRIQQVVRGDSAAYFCASSPQGSTEAFFGQGTRLTVV.

The rearrangement joins TRBV6-1 to TRBJ2-3; tentatively, D is TRBD1 (5 bases). V lost 5 bases to trimming and J lost 2 bases, with 11 bases between them. The germline CDR1 and CDR2 sequences are MNHNS and SASEGT. CDR3 size: 14 residues. In DNA, the CDR3 is TGTGCCAGCAGTCCAAGACAGAACACAGATACGCAGTATTTT. This translates into CASSPRQNTDTQYF.

This clonotype was counted a few times. The DNA of the CDR3 is TGCAGCGTGACCGGGACTAGCGTGAATGAGCAGTTCTTC. Protein: CSVTGTSVNEQFF. This chain connects TRBV29-1 to TRBJ2-1; TRBD2 aligns across 10 bases. V was pared by 6 bases and J by 7 bases, with 6 bases of the junction left unmatched. The CDR3 covers 13 residues. Per the germline V gene, CDR1 is SQVTM and CDR2 is ANQGSEA.

This chain uses TRBV10-3 with TRBJ1-5, with 7 bases matching TRBD1. V trimming: 9 bases; J trimming: 0 bases; junction bases outside the gene matches: 2. The CDR3 has 13 residues. CDR1 and CDR2 (germline): ENHRY, SYGVKD. The CDR3 nucleotides are TGTGCCATTGGGACAGTTAGCAATCAGCCCCAGCATTTT. Amino acid sequence: CAIGTVSNQPQHF.

This clonotype was seen ten or more times. The chain combines TRBV10-3 with TRBJ2-1; 9 nucleotides agree with TRBD1. The CDR3 totals 15 residues. V lost 3 bases, J lost 5 bases, and 5 bases stayed unmatched. The germline V gene has CDR1 ENHRY and CDR2 SYGVKD. CDR3 nucleotides: TGTGCCATCAGTGATTTGGGACAGGGAGACAATGAGCAGTTCTTC. Its protein is CAISDLGQGDNEQFF.

The rearrangement uses TRBV10-3 and TRBJ1-1; TRBD1 aligns across 7 bases. V lost 11 bases to trimming and J lost 0 bases; unmatched junction nucleotides: 18. Germline V gene lookup returns CDR1 ENHRY and CDR2 SYGVKD. The CDR3 runs 17 residues. CDR3 sequence: CAVRTTGTSRVNTEAFF. CDR3 nucleotide sequence: TGTGCCGTACGGACGACAGGGACGAGCAGGGTGAACACTGAAGCTTTCTTT.